These T cell receptor beta chains were read from a single sample in a study of OX40 agonist ivuxolimab in advanced cancers. The repertoire was sequenced with immunoSEQ multiplex PCR; TCRdb's copy has only in-frame clones and lacks some. This repertoire shows tens of thousands of clones, about 88% found once; its top ten account for roughly 0.37%. The sequenced sample was CD4+ or CD8+ T cells sorted from blood, obtained in a trial of the OX40 agonist ivuxolimab. Receptor source: an adult with an advanced solid tumor such as melanoma, head and neck, liver or kidney cancer. Both conserved end residues are trimmed from each CDR3. The size field is filled for only some rows; it gives once, few, many or a size class.

V: TRBV5-1
length: 12
size: .
J: TRBJ1-1
CDR3: ASSLMASDTEAF

V: TRBV5-1
length: 10
size: .
J: TRBJ2-7
CDR3: ASKDSGYEQY

V: TRBV5-1
length: 12
size: .
J: TRBJ1-2
CDR3: ASSLETPSYGYT

V: TRBV29-1
length: 11
size: .
J: TRBJ2-3
CDR3: SVDWSQGDTQY

V: TRBV4-1
length: 13
size: few
J: TRBJ1-1
CDR3: ASSQEGRTGGAAF

V: TRBV5-1
length: 15
size: once
J: TRBJ2-7
CDR3: ASSLTSGNVGFGEQY

V: TRBV7-9
length: 9
size: few
J: TRBJ2-1
CDR3: ASSFYNEQF

V: TRBV7-9
length: 12
size: .
J: TRBJ2-5
CDR3: ASSLRIGSETQY

V: TRBV5-4
length: 13
size: .
J: TRBJ2-4
CDR3: ASSLSGLAKNIQY

V: TRBV30
length: 11
size: once
J: TRBJ2-1
CDR3: AWSIISVDKQF

V: TRBV6-1
length: 12
size: once
J: TRBJ1-1
CDR3: ASSENRVLTEAF

V: TRBV5-1
length: 11
size: few
J: TRBJ1-4
CDR3: ASSPGVDEKLF

V: TRBV7-8
length: 13
size: .
J: TRBJ2-3
CDR3: ASSPRRDGTDTQY

V: TRBV29-1
length: 10
size: .
J: TRBJ1-4
CDR3: SVAGVGEKLF

V: TRBV2
length: 12
size: once
J: TRBJ2-5
CDR3: ASRVAGGEETQY

V: TRBV11-2
length: 14
size: .
J: TRBJ2-5
CDR3: ASSLGRGGYKETQY

V: TRBV4-3
length: 12
size: .
J: TRBJ2-1
CDR3: ASSPGVSYNEQF

V: TRBV5-1
length: 14
size: once
J: TRBJ1-3
CDR3: ASSLRARGSGNTIY

V: TRBV6-6
length: 11
size: .
J: TRBJ1-2
CDR3: ASSSVPSYGYT

V: TRBV19
length: 11
size: .
J: TRBJ1-1
CDR3: ASSEQGSTEAF

V: TRBV10-1
length: 12
size: .
J: TRBJ1-2
CDR3: ASSIKTLLHGYT

V: TRBV7-9
length: 11
size: .
J: TRBJ2-3
CDR3: ASIDGDSDTQY

V: TRBV5-6
length: 12
size: .
J: TRBJ2-2
CDR3: ASAQRGNTGELF

V: TRBV5-1
length: 13
size: .
J: TRBJ1-2
CDR3: ASSLTGQVDYGYT

V: TRBV5-1
length: 13
size: .
J: TRBJ1-1
CDR3: ASSLMGQGDTEAF

V: TRBV18
length: 14
size: .
J: TRBJ2-7
CDR3: ASSPPGQGGIEGQY

V: TRBV28
length: 13
size: once
J: TRBJ2-5
CDR3: ASMSTGQGRETQY

V: TRBV2
length: 12
size: .
J: TRBJ2-1
CDR3: ATSGTSAYNEQF

V: TRBV7-9
length: 13
size: .
J: TRBJ1-5
CDR3: ASSPLGKALWPQH

V: TRBV11-3
length: 10
size: .
J: TRBJ2-2
CDR3: ASTGYTGELF

V: TRBV6-5
length: 11
size: .
J: TRBJ1-3
CDR3: ASSQGSGNTIY

V: TRBV7-2
length: 14
size: once
J: TRBJ1-2
CDR3: ASTARGARTGRGYT

V: TRBV4-3
length: 13
size: .
J: TRBJ1-2
CDR3: ASSQSTTAGYGYT

V: TRBV7-2
length: 13
size: .
J: TRBJ1-5
CDR3: ASSLVDLGNQPQH

V: TRBV5-1
length: 11
size: .
J: TRBJ1-2
CDR3: ASSLQADYGYT

V: TRBV6-5
length: 12
size: once
J: TRBJ2-2
CDR3: ASQRNSYTGELF